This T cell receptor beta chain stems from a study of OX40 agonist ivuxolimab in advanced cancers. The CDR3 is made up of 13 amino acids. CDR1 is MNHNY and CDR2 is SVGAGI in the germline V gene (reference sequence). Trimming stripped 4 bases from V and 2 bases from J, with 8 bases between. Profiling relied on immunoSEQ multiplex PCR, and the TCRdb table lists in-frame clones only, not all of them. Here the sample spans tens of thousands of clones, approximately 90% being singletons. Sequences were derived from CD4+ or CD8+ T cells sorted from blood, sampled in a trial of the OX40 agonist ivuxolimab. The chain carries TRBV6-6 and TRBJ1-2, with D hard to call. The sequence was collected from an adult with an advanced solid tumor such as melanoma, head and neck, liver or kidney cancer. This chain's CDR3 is CASSFRSNYGYTF. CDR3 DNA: TGTGCCAGCAGTTTCAGGTCGAACTATGGCTACACCTTC.